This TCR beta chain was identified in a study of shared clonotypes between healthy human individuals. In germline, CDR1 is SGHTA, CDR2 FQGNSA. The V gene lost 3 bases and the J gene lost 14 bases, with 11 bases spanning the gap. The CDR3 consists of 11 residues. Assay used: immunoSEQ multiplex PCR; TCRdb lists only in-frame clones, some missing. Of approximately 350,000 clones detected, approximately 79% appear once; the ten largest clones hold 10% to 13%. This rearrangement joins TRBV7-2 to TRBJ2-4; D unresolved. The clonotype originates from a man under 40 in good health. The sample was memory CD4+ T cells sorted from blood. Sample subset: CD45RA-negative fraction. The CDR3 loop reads CASSFGNGKYF. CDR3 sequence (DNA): TGTGCCAGCAGCTTTGGAAACGGCAAGTACTTC.